One and the same sample provided the 9 T cell receptor beta chains below, sequenced in a study of OX40 agonist ivuxolimab in advanced cancers. Sequenced by immunoSEQ multiplex PCR; TCRdb stores in-frame clones only, minus some. Of under 15,000 clones in the sample, about 85% were seen once. This specimen was CD4+ or CD8+ T cells sorted from blood, taken in a trial of the OX40 agonist ivuxolimab. These receptors originate from an adult with an advanced solid tumor such as melanoma, head and neck, liver or kidney cancer.

CDR3 sequence: CASSLPGNTEAFF. The CDR3 DNA is TGTGCCAGCAGTCTTCCCGGGAACACTGAAGCTTTCTTT. V gene TRBV6-5 combines with J gene TRBJ1-1; D uncertain. Germline CDR1 and CDR2: MNHEY and SVGAGI. The germline V and J ends were trimmed by 5 bases and 1 base, with 8 bases remaining between them. CDR3 length: 13 amino acids.

The V gene is TRBV7-2, the J gene TRBJ2-7; D tentatively fits TRBD1 or TRBD2 (5 bases each). Trimming took 5 bases from V and 2 from J, leaving 16 bases between them. Germline loops: CDR1 SGHTA, CDR2 FQGNSA. The CDR3 runs to 15 residues. In nucleotides, the CDR3 is TGTGCCAGCAGCATCCGGGACCCAGTCCCCTACGAGCAGTACTTC. Translated, it gives CASSIRDPVPYEQYF.

V usage is TRBV11-2 and J usage is TRBJ2-7; unclear D gene. The CDR3 has 13 amino acids. CDR1 is SGHAT and CDR2 is FQNNGV in the germline V gene. Deletions cut 2 bases from V and 1 base from J, with 6 bases between. The CDR3 region has the DNA TGTGCCAGCAGCTTATCTAGTTCCTACGAGCAGTACTTC. Translated, it gives CASSLSSSYEQYF. The full variable domain, its missing parts supplied by reference TRBV11-2 and TRBJ2-7, is EAGVAQSPRYKIIEKRQSVAFWCNPISGHATLYWYQQILGQGPKLLIQFQNNGVVDDSQLPKDRFSAERLKGVDSTLKIQPAKLEDSAVYLCASSLSSSYEQYFGPGTRLTVT.

The chain is built from TRBV7-3 and TRBJ1-3; no definite D call. CDR1 is SGHTA, CDR2 FQGTGA, per germline. The CDR3 is 14 residues long. Trimming left V 0 bases short and J 0 bases short, with 3 bases between. CDR3 protein: CASSLTDSGNTIYF. The DNA for the CDR3 is TGTGCCAGCAGCTTAACTGACTCTGGAAACACCATATATTTT.

The chain couples TRBV7-6 to TRBJ2-1; 12 nucleotides line up with TRBD2. V trimming: 4 bases; J trimming: 4 bases; junction bases outside the gene matches: 5. Germline CDR1 SGHVS, CDR2 FNYEAQ. There are 16 residues in the CDR3. CDR3 DNA: TGTGCCAGCAGCTCCCCTAGCGGGGGGGAATACAATGAGCAGTTCTTC. Its protein product is CASSSPSGGEYNEQFF.

The chain employs TRBV7-6 and TRBJ1-1; D is unclear. Germline CDR1 and CDR2: SGHVS and FNYEAQ. V lost 3 bases, J lost 3 bases, and 11 bases lay in between. The CDR3 totals 14 residues. The CDR3: CASSFLGEDTEAFF. For the CDR3, the DNA is TGTGCCAGCAGCTTTCTCGGGGAAGACACTGAAGCTTTCTTT.

The chain is built from TRBV9 and TRBJ1-4; weak D call: TRBD1 (5 bases). The CDR3 runs 15 residues. Germline loops: CDR1 SGDLS, CDR2 YYNGEE. V lost 6 bases and J lost 5, with 17 bases in between. CDR3: CASTLGGAGNEKLFF. CDR3 nucleotide sequence: TGTGCCAGCACTCTTGGAGGGGCGGGAAATGAAAAACTGTTTTTT.

V and J are TRBV7-9 and TRBJ2-3; D uncertain. CDR1 is SEHNR, CDR2 FQNEAQ, per germline (reference sequence). The V gene lost 3 bases and the J gene lost 3 bases, with 13 bases spanning the gap. This CDR3 is 15 amino acids long. CDR3 nucleotide sequence: TGTGCCAGCAGCTTCAGTTCCCTTTCTACAGATACGCAGTATTTT. It is translated as CASSFSSLSTDTQYF.

The rearrangement joins TRBV11-3 to TRBJ2-5, with TRBD2 matching over 12 bases. CDR1 and CDR2 (germline): SGHNT, YENEEA. The CDR3 loop spans 20 amino acids. V gave up 5 bases and J gave up 4 bases; unmatched junction bases: 20. The CDR3 reads CASSDYPGLAGGPDPETQYF. The CDR3 DNA follows: TGTGCCAGCAGCGACTATCCAGGGCTAGCGGGAGGGCCGGACCCAGAGACCCAGTACTTC.